A selection of T cell receptor beta chains follows, all from one sample in a study of tumor and adjacent non-tumor tissue in lung cancer. TCRdb processed the multiplex PCR reads anew with MiXCR; each CDR3 protein has one entry. The sample contains 85,000 or so distinct CDR3 sequences, 76% of which appear only once. Sequenced material: distant non-tumor lung tissue. These receptor sequences come from a woman in her forties or fifties with non-small cell lung cancer. Each CDR3 is given with its conserved first and last residue. D genes are given only for firm matches. Only some rows state a clone size, as once, few, many or a class for expanded clones.

v_call	j_call	d_call	clone_size	cdr3_aa	cdr3_nt
TRBV12-3/TRBV12-4	TRBJ2-7	NA	NA	CTSSSTGYEQHF	TGTACCAGCAGTAGCACAGGTTACGAGCAGCACTTC
TRBV2	TRBJ2-1	NA	NA	CVSSQGLANEQFF	TGTGTCAGCAGCCAGGGTCTTGCCAATGAGCAGTTCTTC
TRBV10-3	TRBJ2-7	NA	once	CAISELAARAYEQYF	TGTGCCATCAGTGAATTGGCAGCTCGGGCCTACGAGCAGTACTTC
TRBV7-9	TRBJ2-3	NA	NA	CTSSLPGRPTIDTQYF	TGTACCAGCAGCCTTCCGGGCAGACCCACCATAGATACGCAGTATTTT
TRBV30	TRBJ1-4	NA	many	CAWSVLRGDTEKLFF	TGTGCCTGGAGTGTACTGAGGGGCGACACTGAAAAACTGTTTTTT
TRBV6-1	TRBJ2-7	TRBD2	NA	CASEAGEVHEQYF	TGTGCAAGCGAAGCGGGAGAGGTCCACGAGCAGTACTTC
TRBV4-2	TRBJ2-5	TRBD2	NA	CASSQNREGQETLYF	TGTGCCAGCAGCCAAAACCGGGAGGGACAAGAGACCCTGTACTTC
TRBV6-6	TRBJ2-1	NA	NA	CASSYSNPYFYEHFF	TGTGCCAGCAGTTACTCGAACCCGTACTTCTATGAGCACTTCTTC
TRBV12-3/TRBV12-4	TRBJ2-5	NA	NA	CASRGDQEAQYF	TGTGCCAGCAGGGGCGACCAAGAGGCCCAGTACTTC
TRBV10-2	TRBJ1-1	TRBD1	NA	CASGYDRGRRNIETFF	TGCGCCAGCGGGTATGACAGGGGGCGCAGAAATATTGAAACTTTCTTT
TRBV12-3/TRBV12-4	TRBJ2-3	NA	NA	CASSLTQGRGEPQYF	TGTGCCAGCAGCTTAACCCAGGGGAGAGGAGAGCCCCAGTATTTT
TRBV6-1	TRBJ2-5	NA	NA	CASMLGQAPQTQYF	TGTGCCAGCATGTTAGGGCAAGCTCCGCAGACCCAATACTTC
TRBV6-2/TRBV6-3	TRBJ2-7	TRBD2	NA	CVSRARTSASYERYF	TGTGTCAGCAGGGCCAGGACTAGCGCTTCCTACGAGCGGTACTTC
TRBV29-1	TRBJ2-1	NA	NA	CSVAGSDYNERFF	TGCAGCGTTGCTGGCAGTGACTACAATGAGCGGTTCTTC
TRBV29-1	TRBJ2-3	TRBD1	NA	CSIGTEKADTQYF	TGCAGCATAGGGACAGAGAAAGCAGATACACAGTATTTT
TRBV29-1	TRBJ2-2	TRBD1	NA	CSVDSTGEFFF	TGCAGCGTGGACAGCACAGGGGAGTTCTTTTTT
TRBV11-2	TRBJ1-6	TRBD1	NA	CASSLDRGNSPFHF	TGTGCCAGCAGTTTAGACAGGGGCAATTCACCCTTCCACTTT
TRBV4-2	TRBJ1-6	NA	NA	CASNQPRPLSDSSYNSPLHF	TGTGCCAGCAACCAACCTCGCCCCCTTTCCGACTCGTCCTATAATTCACCCCTCCACTTT
TRBV4-1	TRBJ1-1	NA	few	CASSQGDGWDTEAFF	TGCGCCAGCAGCCAAGGTGATGGGTGGGACACTGAAGCTTTCTTT
TRBV6-5	TRBJ2-7	NA	NA	CANSTTYEQYF	TGTGCCAACAGTACCACCTACGAGCAGTACTTC
TRBV6-6	TRBJ2-7	NA	many	CASSYDYEQYF	TGTGCCAGCAGTTACGACTACGAGCAGTACTTC
TRBV6-5	TRBJ2-5	TRBD2	medium-sized	CASSRERGQETQYF	TGTGCCAGCAGCCGTGAGCGGGGTCAAGAGACCCAGTACTTC
TRBV10-1	TRBJ2-6	NA	NA	CASSYRDHSSGANVLTF	TGCGCCAGCAGCTACAGGGATCACAGTTCTGGGGCCAACGTCCTGACTTTC
TRBV7-3	TRBJ2-1	NA	NA	CASSSSWYNEQFF	TGTGCCAGCAGCTCGTCCTGGTACAATGAGCAGTTCTTC
TRBV6-5	TRBJ1-1	NA	many	CASSYGGPVDTEAFF	TGTGCCAGCAGTTACGGGGGGCCGGTCGACACTGAAGCTTTCTTT
TRBV6-6	TRBJ2-7	NA	NA	CASFGLDKSSYEQYF	TGTGCCAGCTTCGGATTGGACAAGAGCTCCTACGAGCAGTACTTC
TRBV6-5	TRBJ2-2	TRBD1	many	CASSKTGAGSGELFF	TGTGCCAGCAGTAAGACAGGGGCCGGGTCCGGGGAGCTGTTTTTT
TRBV28	TRBJ2-2	NA	many	CASSLHGTNTGELFF	TGTGCCAGCAGTTTGCACGGGACAAACACCGGGGAGCTGTTTTTT
TRBV10-2	TRBJ1-5	NA	few	CASSGADAQQSQHF	TGTGCCAGCAGTGGGGCTGATGCGCAGCAGTCCCAGCATTTT
TRBV29-1	TRBJ2-1	NA	NA	CSVESQDVVTYNEQFF	TGCAGCGTTGAATCTCAGGACGTGGTGACCTACAATGAGCAGTTCTTC
TRBV6-1	TRBJ1-6	TRBD1	NA	CASCEETGESPLHF	TGTGCTAGCTGTGAAGAGACAGGGGAATCACCCCTCCACTTT
TRBV12-5	TRBJ2-1	NA	NA	CASGFPGPGVHEQFF	TGTGCTAGTGGTTTTCCGGGACCGGGGGTCCATGAGCAGTTCTTC
TRBV29-1	TRBJ2-1	NA	NA	CSVDQAGTYYGQFF	TGCAGCGTTGACCAGGCAGGTACCTACTATGGGCAGTTCTTC
TRBV6-5	TRBJ1-6	NA	NA	CASTYFRPGLNSPLHF	TGTGCCAGCACTTACTTCAGACCGGGGTTAAATTCACCCCTCCACTTT
TRBV6-1	TRBJ1-2	NA	once	CTSSAVGRGGYGYTF	TGTACCAGCAGTGCAGTGGGCAGGGGAGGCTATGGCTACACCTTC
TRBV5-6	TRBJ2-3	NA	once	CASNFRGGATDTQYF	TGTGCCAGCAACTTTAGGGGGGGGGCCACAGATACGCAGTATTTT
TRBV4-1	TRBJ2-3	TRBD2	NA	CASSQSLAGGTDTLYF	TGCGCCAGCAGCCAATCACTAGCGGGGGGTACAGATACGCTGTATTTT
TRBV4-2	TRBJ1-5	NA	NA	CANSQDPTSNQPQHF	TGTGCCAACAGCCAAGACCCCACTAGCAATCAGCCCCAGCACTTT
TRBV29-1	TRBJ2-5	TRBD2	NA	CSVEDGPSGENQNF	TGCAGCGTTGAAGATGGGCCTAGCGGAGAGAATCAGAACTTC
TRBV20-1	TRBJ2-3	TRBD2	many	CSARDPSGTKHGTDTQYF	TGCAGTGCTAGAGACCCTAGCGGGACGAAACATGGCACAGATACGCAGTATTTT
TRBV10-3	TRBJ2-7	NA	NA	CVISEGTPTYEQYF	TGTGTCATCAGTGAAGGGACTCCCACCTACGAGCAGTATTTC
TRBV28	TRBJ2-1	NA	NA	CASSSPAGIPHNERFF	TGTGCCAGCAGTTCTCCCGCGGGAATCCCTCACAATGAGAGGTTCTTC
TRBV11-1	TRBJ2-1	TRBD2	NA	CASSPSGTEDNEHFF	TGTGCCAGCAGTCCTAGCGGGACGGAGGACAATGAGCATTTCTTC
TRBV14	TRBJ2-1	NA	NA	CDSSQIPGPGNEQFF	TGTGACAGCAGTCAAATACCGGGACCAGGGAATGAGCAGTTCTTC
TRBV10-1	TRBJ2-3	TRBD2	many	CASSDRRLAGNTDTQYF	TGCGCCAGCAGTGACCGGCGACTAGCGGGAAACACAGATACGCAGTATTTT